The sequence of this T cell receptor beta chain was determined in a study of beta chain features in type 1 diabetes. V was clipped by 7 bases and J by 5 bases, with 20 bases between them. This CDR3 has 16 amino acids. Germline V lookup: CDR1 MNHEY, CDR2 SMNVEV (reference sequence). Reverse transcribing all isolated RNA meant expressed TCRB transcripts were sequenced. Data came from immunoSEQ multiplex PCR; TCRdb stores just in-frame clones and leaves some out. The sample has hundreds of thousands of clones, roughly 16% seen once. This clone was counted between two and nine times. Its antigen is currently unknown. Overall study findings and caveats: Patients with type 1 diabetes showed fewer VDJ junction insertions and more deletions. Patients' naive, central memory and regulatory TCRB repertoires appeared more alike than those of healthy donors.

The clonotype comes from a woman between 18 and 29 years old in good health. The sequenced material came from naive CD4+ T cells from blood. The chain carries TRBV27 and TRBJ2-2; TRBD2 is a possible D gene (5 bases). The CDR3, as DNA: TGTGCCAGCAAGAGGTTCCCGAGGGAGAGAACCGGGGAGCTGTTTTTT. Translated, it gives CASKRFPRERTGELFF.